Below are 8 T cell receptor beta chains sequenced from a single sample in a study of graft-versus-host responses after intestinal transplantation. Antigens for these TCRs are unknown. Libraries were prepared by immunoSEQ multiplex PCR; TCRdb keeps only in-frame clonotypes and omits some of them. The table lists roughly 120,000 clones, roughly nine tenths of them singletons. The source material was unstimulated CD4+ T cells sorted from spleen or lymph node cells, sampled before transplant. These receptors were taken from a human donor who was the organ donor for an intestinal transplant.

The V and J genes are TRBV14 and TRBJ2-1; D perhaps matches TRBD1 (5 bases). V lost 0 bases to trimming and J lost 15 bases, with 15 bases between them. Germline V gene data show CDR1 as SGHDN and CDR2 as FVKESK. The CDR3 is made up of 13 amino acids. The CDR3 loop reads CASSQDLSGRLFF. The CDR3 DNA reads TGTGCCAGCAGCCAAGATCTGTCAGGGCGGCTGTTCTTC.

The CDR3 region has the DNA TGTGCCATCAGTGTTCTAGCGAGAAGGGGTTACAATGAGCAGTTCTTC. Residues: CAISVLARRGYNEQFF. V usage is TRBV10-3 and J usage is TRBJ2-1; tentative D call: TRBD2 (6 bases). Trimming cost V 4 bases and J 4 bases, with 17 bases left between them. The CDR3 sequence is 16 residues long. In germline, CDR1 is ENHRY, CDR2 SYGVKD.

The gene calls are TRBV5-8 and TRBJ1-1, with D unclear. Trimming left V 0 bases short and J 2 bases short, with 11 bases between. Germline lookup yields CDR1 SGHTS and CDR2 YDEGEE. The CDR3 sequence is 15 residues long. This chain's CDR3 is CASSLGDPQNTEAFF. The CDR3 DNA reads as TGTGCCAGCAGCTTGGGTGACCCACAAAACACTGAAGCTTTCTTT.

J is TRBJ2-5 and V is TRBV7-2; 11 bases agree with TRBD1. Judging by the DNA end, TRBJ2-7 fits better; the J call may be wrong. Germline CDR1 SGHTA, CDR2 FQGNSA. The CDR3 is 15 amino acids. CDR3 in amino acids: CASSPRTGGDDEQYF. CDR3 DNA: TGTGCCAGCAGCCCTCGGACAGGGGGCGACGACGAGCAGTACTTC.

This chain joins TRBV28 and TRBJ2-1; 8 bases are shared with TRBD2. The CDR3 runs 15 residues. J gave up 5 bases and V 7 bases, and 10 bases lay outside the gene matches. CDR1 is MDHEN, CDR2 SYDVKM, per germline. CDR3 DNA: TGTGCCAGCAACCGAGCGGGGGAAGTGGACAATGAGCAGTTCTTC. Translation gives CASNRAGEVDNEQFF.

V gene TRBV5-5 combines with J gene TRBJ2-1, with 7 bases fitting TRBD2. Trimming at V came to 5 bases and at J to 2 bases, leaving 7 bases not matched to a gene. The CDR3 totals 15 residues. The germline CDR1 and CDR2 sequences are SGHKS and YYEKEE (reference sequence). CDR3 nucleotides: TGTGCCAGCAGTAACGAAGCGGGAACCTACAATGAGCAGTTCTTC. Translating gives CASSNEAGTYNEQFF.

This rearrangement joins TRBV7-2 to TRBJ2-4, with no clear D. The CDR3 consists of 17 residues. Looked up from germline, CDR1 is SGHTA and CDR2 is FQGNSA. The germline V and J ends were trimmed by 5 bases and 0 bases, with 17 bases remaining between them. CDR3 region: CASSVRSGRLAKNIQYF. For the CDR3, the DNA is TGTGCCAGCAGCGTTAGATCCGGCCGGTTAGCCAAAAACATTCAGTACTTC.

This sequence joins TRBV7-9 and TRBJ2-3; 7 bases fit TRBD2. Germline CDR1 SEHNR, CDR2 FQNEAQ (reference sequence). The V and J ends lost 0 bases and 9 bases, in that order; junction bases with no gene match: 0. This CDR3 has 12 amino acids. The CDR3 sequence is CASSLASGTQYF. The CDR3, as DNA: TGTGCCAGCAGCTTAGCTAGCGGGACGCAGTATTTT.